A selection of T cell receptor beta chains follows, all from one sample in a study of T and B cells in COVID-19 patients. TCRdb analysed the multiplex PCR reads with MiXCR anew, one entry per CDR3 protein. This repertoire shows some 10,000 distinct CDR3 sequences, 33% found once; its top ten account for roughly 19%. Material: blood. Receptors were obtained from a human donor with active COVID-19. CDR3s leave out the opening cysteine and the closing phenylalanine or tryptophan. The order of the fields is V gene, J gene, CDR3 protein.

v_call: TRBV7-3; j_call: TRBJ2-7; cdr3_aa: ASSLDRPYEQY
v_call: TRBV5-1; j_call: TRBJ2-3; cdr3_aa: ASSLEGLSWY
v_call: TRBV5-5; j_call: TRBJ2-5; cdr3_aa: ASSLSSAQTQETQY
v_call: TRBV5-1; j_call: TRBJ2-2; cdr3_aa: ASSQLQGTNTGELF
v_call: TRBV12-3/TRBV12-4; j_call: TRBJ1-5; cdr3_aa: ASSFGRDRGNQPQH
v_call: TRBV6-6; j_call: TRBJ2-5; cdr3_aa: ASSDSGTAQETQY
v_call: TRBV6-4; j_call: TRBJ2-2; cdr3_aa: ASSTSRLGNTGELF
v_call: TRBV7-6; j_call: TRBJ2-1; cdr3_aa: ASSLATGGQDEQF
v_call: TRBV18; j_call: TRBJ2-4; cdr3_aa: ASSPFRQGVNTKNIQY
v_call: TRBV4-2; j_call: TRBJ2-7; cdr3_aa: ASSQESGGNTYEQY
v_call: TRBV20-1; j_call: TRBJ2-3; cdr3_aa: SAKAFGRTDTQY
v_call: TRBV20-1; j_call: TRBJ2-7; cdr3_aa: SAPTGNYEQY
v_call: TRBV6-1; j_call: TRBJ1-6; cdr3_aa: ASSVKDRGPSPLH
v_call: TRBV15; j_call: TRBJ1-2; cdr3_aa: ATSRDLQSYGYT
v_call: TRBV5-6; j_call: TRBJ2-5; cdr3_aa: ASSYSRGGGETQY
v_call: TRBV7-5; j_call: TRBJ2-3; cdr3_aa: ISVSEGGRTGTQY
v_call: TRBV5-4; j_call: TRBJ2-7; cdr3_aa: ASSPTGGRNEQY
v_call: TRBV29-1; j_call: TRBJ1-2; cdr3_aa: SVESGYGYT
v_call: TRBV6-1; j_call: TRBJ1-1; cdr3_aa: ASSENGMNTEAF
v_call: TRBV29-1; j_call: TRBJ2-3; cdr3_aa: SVVRAPDTQY
v_call: TRBV20-1; j_call: TRBJ2-2; cdr3_aa: SASPPRNTGELF
v_call: TRBV6-4; j_call: TRBJ1-2; cdr3_aa: ASSPTLHGYT
v_call: TRBV20-1; j_call: TRBJ2-7; cdr3_aa: SVRPQGYEQY
v_call: TRBV6-5; j_call: TRBJ1-3; cdr3_aa: ASSGTVGGNTIY
v_call: TRBV19; j_call: TRBJ2-3; cdr3_aa: ASRGLADTDTQY
v_call: TRBV20-1; j_call: TRBJ2-1; cdr3_aa: SARDWQGGESNEQF
v_call: TRBV10-1; j_call: TRBJ1-5; cdr3_aa: ASTGAPAGTVNQPQH
v_call: TRBV20-1; j_call: TRBJ1-1; cdr3_aa: SARATGVAF
v_call: TRBV5-4; j_call: TRBJ1-2; cdr3_aa: ASSHGSIVV
v_call: TRBV6-2/TRBV6-3; j_call: TRBJ1-2; cdr3_aa: ASSSRSYYGYT
v_call: TRBV7-2; j_call: TRBJ1-5; cdr3_aa: ASSFEGNQPQH
v_call: TRBV11-1; j_call: TRBJ2-7; cdr3_aa: ASRRTEGYYEQY
v_call: TRBV24-1; j_call: TRBJ2-7; cdr3_aa: ATSDLTGEQY
v_call: TRBV27; j_call: TRBJ1-2; cdr3_aa: ASSLTGQGYGYT
v_call: TRBV5-1; j_call: TRBJ2-1; cdr3_aa: ASSRDSGREQF
v_call: TRBV18; j_call: TRBJ1-2; cdr3_aa: ASSQGQAFGGYT
v_call: TRBV12-3/TRBV12-4; j_call: TRBJ1-4; cdr3_aa: ASSLALSLF
v_call: TRBV30; j_call: TRBJ1-3; cdr3_aa: ATDRVDSGNTIY
v_call: TRBV6-6; j_call: TRBJ2-1; cdr3_aa: ASETSFNGEQF
v_call: TRBV19; j_call: TRBJ2-2; cdr3_aa: ASSKAAGGANTGELF
v_call: TRBV19; j_call: TRBJ2-7; cdr3_aa: ASSIMGRRGSYEQY
v_call: TRBV5-6; j_call: TRBJ2-2; cdr3_aa: ASSLGGAVNTGELF
v_call: TRBV12-3/TRBV12-4; j_call: TRBJ2-7; cdr3_aa: ASSLGQWYEQY
v_call: TRBV15; j_call: TRBJ1-1; cdr3_aa: ATSRDPRQGLAF
v_call: TRBV5-6; j_call: TRBJ2-2; cdr3_aa: ASSLLISGELF
v_call: TRBV12-3/TRBV12-4; j_call: TRBJ2-3; cdr3_aa: ASSHDRGKTDTQY
v_call: TRBV29-1; j_call: TRBJ1-4; cdr3_aa: SGTTALSNEKLF
v_call: TRBV5-5; j_call: TRBJ1-2; cdr3_aa: ASSLGFGPGGGYGYT